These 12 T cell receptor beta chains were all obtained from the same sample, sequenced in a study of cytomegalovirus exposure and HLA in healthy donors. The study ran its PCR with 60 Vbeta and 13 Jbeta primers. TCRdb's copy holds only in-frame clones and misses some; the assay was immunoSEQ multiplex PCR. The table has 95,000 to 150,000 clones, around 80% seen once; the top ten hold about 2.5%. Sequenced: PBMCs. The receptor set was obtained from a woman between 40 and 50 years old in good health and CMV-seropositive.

CDR3: CAISESRDRPSYGYTF. The CDR3 DNA reads TGTGCCATCAGTGAGTCGAGAGACAGGCCCTCCTATGGCTACACCTTC. The chain links TRBV10-3 to TRBJ1-2, with D possibly TRBD1 on 6 matching bases. Trimming stripped 0 bases from V and 4 bases from J, with 15 bases between. Germline CDR1 and CDR2: ENHRY and SYGVKD. The CDR3 contains 16 residues.

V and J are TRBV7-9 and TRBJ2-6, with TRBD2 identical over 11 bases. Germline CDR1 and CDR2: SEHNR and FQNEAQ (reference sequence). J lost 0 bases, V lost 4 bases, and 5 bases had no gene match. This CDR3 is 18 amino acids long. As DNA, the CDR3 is TGTGCCAGCAGCTCACCGGGACTAGCGGCCTCTGGGGCCAACGTCCTGACTTTC. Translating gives CASSSPGLAASGANVLTF.

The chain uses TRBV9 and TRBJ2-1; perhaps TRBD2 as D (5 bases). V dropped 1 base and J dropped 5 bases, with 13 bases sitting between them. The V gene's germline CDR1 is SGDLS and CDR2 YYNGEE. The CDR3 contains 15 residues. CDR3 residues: CASSVRASPDNEQFF. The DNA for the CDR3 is TGTGCCAGCAGCGTAAGGGCTAGCCCAGACAATGAGCAGTTCTTC.

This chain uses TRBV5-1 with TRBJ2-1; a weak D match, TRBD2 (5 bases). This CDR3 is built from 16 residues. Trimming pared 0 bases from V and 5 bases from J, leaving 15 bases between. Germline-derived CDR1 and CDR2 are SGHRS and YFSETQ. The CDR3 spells CASSLGPTRGDNEQFF. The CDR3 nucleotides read TGCGCCAGCAGCTTGGGGCCCACCCGGGGTGACAATGAGCAGTTCTTC.

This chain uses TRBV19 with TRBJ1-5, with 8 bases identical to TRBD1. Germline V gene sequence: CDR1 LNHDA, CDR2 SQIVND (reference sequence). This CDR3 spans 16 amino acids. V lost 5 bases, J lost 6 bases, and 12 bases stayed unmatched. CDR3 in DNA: TGTGCCAGTAGTGAGCCCCTCAGGGGGCTAGGTCAGCCCCAGCATTTT. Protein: CASSEPLRGLGQPQHF.

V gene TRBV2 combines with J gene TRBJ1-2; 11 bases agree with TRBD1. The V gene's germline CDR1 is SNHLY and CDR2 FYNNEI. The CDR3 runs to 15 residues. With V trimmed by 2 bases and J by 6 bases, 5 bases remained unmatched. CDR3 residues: CASSETGTGGNGYTF. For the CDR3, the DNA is TGTGCCAGCAGTGAAACGGGGACAGGGGGAAATGGCTACACCTTC.

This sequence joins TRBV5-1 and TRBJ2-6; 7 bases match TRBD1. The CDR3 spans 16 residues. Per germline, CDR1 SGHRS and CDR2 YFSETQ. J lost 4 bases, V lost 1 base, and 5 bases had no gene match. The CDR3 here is CASSLQQGTGANVLTF. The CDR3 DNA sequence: TGCGCCAGCAGCTTGCAACAGGGGACCGGGGCCAACGTCCTGACTTTC.

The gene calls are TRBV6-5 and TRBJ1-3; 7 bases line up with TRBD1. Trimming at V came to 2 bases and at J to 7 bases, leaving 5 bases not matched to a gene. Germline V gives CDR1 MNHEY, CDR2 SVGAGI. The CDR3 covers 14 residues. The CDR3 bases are TGTGCCAGCAGTTACAGGGGGCGCGAGAACACCATATATTTT. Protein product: CASSYRGRENTIYF.

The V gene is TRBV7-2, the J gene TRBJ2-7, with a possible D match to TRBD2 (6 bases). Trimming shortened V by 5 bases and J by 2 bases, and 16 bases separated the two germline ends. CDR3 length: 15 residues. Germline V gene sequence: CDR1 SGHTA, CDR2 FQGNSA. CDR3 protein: CASSQRGAGTYEQYF. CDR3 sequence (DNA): TGTGCCAGCAGCCAACGAGGGGCGGGGACCTACGAGCAGTACTTC.

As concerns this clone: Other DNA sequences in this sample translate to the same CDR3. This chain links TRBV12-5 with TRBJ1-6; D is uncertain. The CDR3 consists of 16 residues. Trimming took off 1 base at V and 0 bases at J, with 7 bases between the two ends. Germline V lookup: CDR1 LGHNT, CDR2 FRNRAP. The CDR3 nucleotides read TGTGCTAGTGGTTTGGACAGAGTCTCCTATAATTCACCCCTCCACTTT. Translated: CASGLDRVSYNSPLHF.

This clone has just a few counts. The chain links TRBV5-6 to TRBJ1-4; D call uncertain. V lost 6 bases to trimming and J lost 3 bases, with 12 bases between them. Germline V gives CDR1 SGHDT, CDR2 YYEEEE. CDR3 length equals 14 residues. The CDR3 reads CASNDMVSNEKLFF. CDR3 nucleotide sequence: TGTGCCAGCAATGACATGGTTTCTAATGAAAAACTGTTTTTT. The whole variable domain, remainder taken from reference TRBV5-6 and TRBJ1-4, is DAGVTQSPTHLIKTRGQQVTLRCSPKSGHDTVSWYQQALGQGPQFIFQYYEEEERQRGNFPDRFSGHQFPNYSSELNVNALLLGDSALYLCASNDMVSNEKLFFGSGTQLSVL.

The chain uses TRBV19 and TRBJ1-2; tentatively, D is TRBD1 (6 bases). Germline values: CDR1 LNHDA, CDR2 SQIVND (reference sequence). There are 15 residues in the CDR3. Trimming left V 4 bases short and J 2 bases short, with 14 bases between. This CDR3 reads CASSTQFQGNYGYTF. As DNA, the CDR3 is TGTGCCAGTAGTACCCAATTCCAGGGGAACTATGGCTACACCTTC.